This T cell receptor (beta chain) was identified in a study of blood T cell repertoires in COVID-19. The CDR3 covers 16 residues. V dropped 5 bases and J dropped 2 bases, with 19 bases sitting between them. CDR1 is LNHNV, CDR2 YYDKDF, per germline (reference sequence). This clone occurred a few times. Original processing notes: Reference gene primer amplification yielded estimated nucleated cell counts. Measured with immunoSEQ multiplex PCR; TCRdb has only the in-frame clones, and not every one. From that table come the V and J calls and clone size; the DNA was used to work out D and trimming. Among 250,000 to 300,000 clones, over 80% were seen once, and the ten largest hold over 1.2%.

Sequenced input: peripheral blood. This clonotype originated in a woman between 40 and 55 years old who had recovered from COVID-19. The chain uses TRBV15 and TRBJ2-7; TRBD1 might be the D (6 bases). This CDR3 is CATSGLTGLRAYEQYF. In nucleotides, the CDR3 is TGTGCCACCAGCGGGTTGACAGGTTTAAGGGCCTACGAGCAGTACTTC. Variable domain in full (rest from reference TRBV15 and TRBJ2-7): DAMVIQNPRYQVTQFGKPVTLSCSQTLNHNVMYWYQQKSSQAPKLLFHYYDKDFNNEADTPDNFQSRRPNTSFCFLDIRSPGLGDTAMYLCATSGLTGLRAYEQYFGPGTRLTVT.